Below, one T cell receptor beta chain is given with its context. Its antigen remains unknown. This sample is part of a study of cytomegalovirus exposure and HLA in healthy donors. The PCR made use of 60 Vbeta and 13 Jbeta primers. The method was immunoSEQ multiplex PCR; TCRdb's version includes in-frame clones alone and lacks a portion of them. The data show about 140,000 clones, 82% seen once. Overall study results and limits: Several of the most significant clusters appeared, in a later analysis, to be linked to common viral pathogens. The authors considered a cluster of highly shared sequence variants likely to be a sequencing artifact. HLA allele associations emerged for about 16,000 TCR beta sequences in a later analysis, at 0.05 false discovery rate. The productive fraction for most TCR beta V segments was about 87% or about 30% in an earlier analysis.

Trimming removed 6 bases from V and 1 base from J; junction bases left unmatched: 5. The CDR3 extends over 14 amino acids. Germline V lookup: CDR1 MNHEY, CDR2 SMNVEV (reference sequence). The sequenced sample consisted of PBMCs. This TCR was recovered from a young man in good health and CMV-seropositive. V is TRBV27 and J is TRBJ2-7; 8 bases are shared with TRBD1. For the CDR3, the DNA is TGTGCCAGCAGGGGACAGGAGATTTCCTACGAGCAGTACTTC. It encodes CASRGQEISYEQYF.